These 10 T cell receptor beta chains share one sample of origin, sequenced in a study of blood T cell repertoires in COVID-19 (dated by TCRdb to the early 2020s). Receptor libraries were prepared by the immunoSEQ multiplex PCR assay. Sourced from immuneACCESS, this table was stored by TCRdb with only in-frame sequences that have V and J called. A share of the clones is absent; for the studies checked, an unresolved V gene accounts for under half, and the remainder has no known explanation. The sample data list under 55,000 clones, and approximately 80% of these were observed just once. The top ten constitute around 5.4% of the sample. Sequenced material: PBMCs or T cells enriched from blood (not recorded which). The receptor set was obtained from a woman aged 45 to 65 with acute COVID-19.

The V call is TRBV9, the J call TRBJ1-1, with D perhaps TRBD1 (5 bases). Trimming shortened V by 4 bases and J by 1 base, and 11 bases separated the two germline ends. The CDR3 sequence is 14 residues long. CDR1 is SGDLS, CDR2 YYNGEE, per germline. The CDR3 reads CASSPLRGNTEAFF. The DNA for the CDR3 is TGTGCCAGCAGCCCTCTAAGGGGGAACACTGAAGCTTTCTTT.

The chain is built from TRBV28 and TRBJ1-2; no firm D call. Germline V CDR1 and CDR2: MDHEN, SYDVKM. This CDR3 comprises 15 residues. Trimming took 2 bases from V and 6 from J, leaving 16 bases between them. CDR3 coding DNA: TGTGCCAGCAGTTTAGCGTTGATGGCGGTGGATGGCTACACCTTC. It specifies CASSLALMAVDGYTF.

The J gene is TRBJ1-2, the V gene TRBV9; 9 bases line up with TRBD1. This CDR3 spans 18 amino acids. Germline CDR1 SGDLS, CDR2 YYNGEE. After removal of 3 bases from V and 2 bases from J, the junction contained 14 bases not matched to a gene. CDR3 loop: CASSAITGGAPVNYGYTF. Here the CDR3 DNA reads TGTGCCAGCAGCGCCATCACAGGGGGCGCACCCGTAAACTATGGCTACACCTTC.

CDR3 loop: CASMQGTYNSPLHF. DNA for the CDR3: TGTGCCAGCATGCAGGGCACCTATAATTCACCCCTCCACTTT. The chain carries TRBV2 and TRBJ1-6; D possibly corresponds to TRBD1 (5 bases). The CDR3 loop spans 14 amino acids. V was pared by 7 bases and J by 2 bases, with 9 bases between. CDR1 is SNHLY and CDR2 is FYNNEI in the germline V gene.

This chain connects TRBV2 to TRBJ2-5, with D possibly matching TRBD2 (5 bases). V lost 5 bases and J 4 bases, leaving 11 bases between the germline ends. The CDR3 has 13 amino acids. From germline, CDR1 is SNHLY and CDR2 FYNNEI. The CDR3 nucleotides read TGTGCCAGCAGTCGGGATAGAACAGAGACCCAGTACTTC. This sequence encodes CASSRDRTETQYF.

V gene TRBV11-3 combines with J gene TRBJ2-1; no definite D call. V was shortened by 0 bases and J by 4 bases, with 4 bases between the two germline ends. CDR1 is SGHNT, CDR2 YENEEA, per germline. The CDR3 loop spans 13 amino acids. The CDR3 DNA follows: TGTGCCAGCAGCTTAGACAGTTACAATGAGCAGTTCTTC. Translated: CASSLDSYNEQFF. Based on the CDR3 plus reference TRBV11-3 and TRBJ2-1, the full variable domain is EAGVVQSPRYKIIEKKQPVAFWCNPISGHNTLYWYLQNLGQGPELLIRYENEEAVDDSQLPKDRFSAERLKGVDSTLKIQPAELGDSAVYLCASSLDSYNEQFFGPGTRLTVL.

V gene TRBV10-3 combines with J gene TRBJ1-2, with a weak D call TRBD1 (5 bases). The CDR3 extends over 15 amino acids. Trimming removed 2 bases from V and 4 bases from J, with 14 bases in between. From germline, CDR1 is ENHRY and CDR2 SYGVKD. CDR3 region: CAISEEVTGSYGYTF. The CDR3 DNA follows: TGTGCCATCAGTGAGGAGGTAACAGGTAGCTATGGCTACACCTTC.

The rearrangement links TRBV25-1 to TRBJ1-3, with TRBD1 matching over 11 bases. V dropped 7 bases and J dropped 8; count of bases not matched to a gene: 4. There are 13 residues in the CDR3. The germline CDR1 and CDR2 sequences are MGHDK and SYGVNS. The CDR3 DNA follows: TGTGCCAGCACTGGACAGGGGGCTGACACCATATATTTT. Encoded protein: CASTGQGADTIYF. Together with reference TRBV25-1 and TRBJ1-3, the CDR3 gives the full variable domain: EADIYQTPRYLVIGTGKKITLECSQTMGHDKMYWYQQDPGMELHLIHYSYGVNSTEKGDLSSESTVSRIRTEHFPLTLESARPSHTSQYLCASTGQGADTIYFGEGSWLTVV.

This clone was recorded only once. The gene calls are TRBV18 and TRBJ1-1; possibly TRBD1 for D (5 bases). V lost 6 bases and J 9 bases, leaving 14 bases between the germline ends. The CDR3 is 12 amino acids. Germline V gene lookup returns CDR1 KGHSH and CDR2 LQKENI. The DNA of the CDR3 is TGTGCCAGCTCCTCAGGGTCCGAGAAAGCTTTCTTT. Amino acids: CASSSGSEKAFF. Full variable domain (remainder filled in from reference TRBV18 and TRBJ1-1): NAGVMQNPRHLVRRRGQEARLRCSPMKGHSHVYWYRQLPEEGLKFMVYLQKENIIDESGMPKERFSAEFPKEGPSILRIQQVVRGDSAAYFCASSSGSEKAFFGQGTRLTVV.

About this clone: One end of the junction fails to match germline, which may point to a read error. The J gene is TRBJ2-3, the V gene TRBV7-7, with TRBD2 identical over 10 bases. CDR3 length: 15 amino acids. Germline V gene data show CDR1 as SSHAT and CDR2 as FNYEAQ (reference sequence). Here the CDR3 DNA reads TGTGCTAGCAGCAAGGGACTAGCGAGCACAGATACGCAGTATTTT. This gives the protein CASSKGLASTDTQYF.